Each of the 11 T cell receptor beta chains below was sequenced from the same sample in a study of OX40 agonist ivuxolimab in advanced cancers. Sequencing used immunoSEQ multiplex PCR; TCRdb keeps in-frame clones, though not all of them. The sample has tens of thousands of clones, roughly 90% seen once. The sample here was CD4+ or CD8+ T cells sorted from blood, taken in a trial of the OX40 agonist ivuxolimab. The receptor source for this set is an adult with an advanced solid tumor such as melanoma, head and neck, liver or kidney cancer.

The chain couples TRBV10-1 to TRBJ2-3, with D unresolved. V shed 3 bases and J shed 8 bases, with 18 bases lying between them. CDR3 length equals 15 residues. Germline loops: CDR1 WNHNN, CDR2 SYGVQD (reference sequence). The chain's CDR3 is CASSDYDSRDRTQYF. Here the CDR3 DNA reads TGCGCCAGCAGTGATTATGATAGCCGCGACCGTACGCAGTATTTT.

V and J are TRBV7-9 and TRBJ2-3, with 9 bases fitting TRBD2. With 5 bases clipped from V and 2 bases from J, the junction kept 8 bases outside the gene matches. This CDR3 is built from 16 residues. CDR1 is SEHNR, CDR2 FQNEAQ, per germline (reference sequence). The CDR3 spells CASSPRGGAPTDTQYF. As DNA, the CDR3 is TGTGCCAGCAGCCCCCGCGGGGGGGCCCCCACAGATACGCAGTATTTT.

The chain recombines TRBV5-1 with TRBJ2-5; 13 positions match TRBD2. There are 16 residues in the CDR3. Germline values: CDR1 SGHRS, CDR2 YFSETQ. V lost 4 bases to trimming and J lost 3 bases; unmatched junction nucleotides: 6. This CDR3 reads CASSRTSGGQEETQYF. The DNA for the CDR3 is TGCGCCAGCAGCCGGACTAGCGGGGGACAGGAAGAGACCCAGTACTTC.

This chain joins TRBV7-2 and TRBJ1-2, with a possible D match to TRBD1 (5 bases). V lost 4 bases to trimming and J lost 5 bases, with 11 bases between them. This CDR3 has 13 amino acids. CDR1 and CDR2 (germline): SGHTA, FQGNSA. Written as DNA, the CDR3 is TGTGCCAGCAGCTCCAATCCAGGGTATGGCTACACCTTC. Amino acid sequence: CASSSNPGYGYTF.

This clone was seen more than once but under ten times. The CDR3 coding sequence is TGTGCCAGCAGTGGACAGACGAACACTGAAGCTTTCTTT. Residues: CASSGQTNTEAFF. The chain combines TRBV6-5 with TRBJ1-1; possibly TRBD1 for D (6 bases). Trimming took 5 bases from V and 1 from J, leaving 8 bases between them. The CDR3 runs to 13 residues. The germline CDR1 and CDR2 sequences are MNHEY and SVGAGI.

The V call is TRBV2, the J call TRBJ2-3; 11 bases line up with TRBD1. The CDR3 extends over 14 amino acids. The V gene end was trimmed by 8 bases and the J gene end by 4 bases; junction bases not matched to a gene: 5. The germline CDR1 and CDR2 sequences are SNHLY and FYNNEI. CDR3 region: CASQGQGASDTQYF. The DNA of the CDR3 is TGTGCCAGCCAAGGACAGGGGGCATCAGATACGCAGTATTTT.

This chain uses TRBV5-4 with TRBJ2-7; 12 bases agree with TRBD2. CDR3 length: 16 residues. Germline loops: CDR1 SGHNT, CDR2 YYREEE (reference sequence). After removal of 4 bases from V and 5 bases from J, the junction contained 10 bases not matched to a gene. The CDR3 loop reads CASSPTLAGGRNEQYF. In nucleotides, the CDR3 is TGTGCCAGCAGCCCTACTCTAGCGGGGGGGCGAAACGAGCAGTACTTC.

In this sample, this clone turned up once. The genes are TRBV6-6 and TRBJ2-5; the D gene is possibly TRBD1 (7 bases). V lost 8 bases and J lost 4, with 14 bases in between. Germline CDR1 and CDR2: MNHNY and SVGAGI (reference sequence). The CDR3 loop spans 13 amino acids. CDR3 DNA: TGTGCCAGCGGGCCGCAGGGGGGAGAGACCCAGTACTTC. Amino acid sequence: CASGPQGGETQYF.

The chain has TRBV7-2 and TRBJ2-1; 13 positions match TRBD2. V was pared by 8 bases and J by 0 bases, with 7 bases of the junction left unmatched. This CDR3 is built from 17 residues. CDR1 and CDR2 (germline): SGHTA, FQGNSA. The chain's CDR3 is CASQGLAGIRSYNEQFF. For the CDR3, the DNA is TGTGCCAGCCAGGGACTAGCGGGGATTCGCTCCTACAATGAGCAGTTCTTC.

The chain links TRBV5-1 to TRBJ2-3; D gene unclear. V lost 0 bases and J 2 bases, leaving 10 bases between the germline ends. Germline CDR1 is SGHRS and CDR2 is YFSETQ. CDR3 length: 15 residues. The CDR3 nucleotides are TGCGCCAGCAGCTTGGCAGCGATTTCCACAGATACGCAGTATTTT. It translates to CASSLAAISTDTQYF.

The chain employs TRBV30 and TRBJ1-1; D ambiguous. The CDR3 spans 14 residues. In germline, CDR1 is GTSNPN, CDR2 SVGIG (reference sequence). Trimming left V 3 bases short and J 4 bases short, with 15 bases between. This CDR3 reads CAWRTRISPTEAFF. The CDR3 DNA sequence: TGTGCCTGGAGGACCCGCATCTCTCCCACTGAAGCTTTCTTT. Complete variable domain (other parts from reference TRBV30 and TRBJ1-1): SQTIHQWPATLVQPVGSPLSLECTVEGTSNPNLYWYRQAAGRGLQLLFYSVGIGQISSEVPQNLSASRPQDRQFILSSKKLLLSDSGFYLCAWRTRISPTEAFFGQGTRLTVV.